The rows below give T cell receptor beta chains drawn from one sample of a study of T cell responses to AZD1222 COVID-19 vaccine. TCRdb keeps only in-frame clones here, not all; method: immunoSEQ multiplex PCR. Counted here are tens of thousands of clones, around 90% occurring once; the ten biggest clones make up roughly 5%. The sample here was peripheral blood, taken on day 0 of MenACWY control vaccination. The source is an adult in good health. Each CDR3 is given with its conserved first and last residue. D genes are given only for firm matches. Clone size is given for some rows only: seen once, a few or many times, or a class if the clone is expanded.

d_gene: -
abundance: -
v_gene: TRBV7-2
j_gene: TRBJ1-3
CDR3aa: CASATQGILSGNTIYF
CDR3nt: TGTGCCAGCGCAACCCAGGGGATTCTCTCTGGAAACACCATATATTTT

d_gene: -
abundance: -
v_gene: TRBV6-1
j_gene: TRBJ1-6
CDR3aa: CASSEGGGWGSPLHF
CDR3nt: TGTGCCAGCAGTGAAGGGGGGGGTTGGGGTTCACCCCTCCACTTT

d_gene: -
abundance: once
v_gene: TRBV2
j_gene: TRBJ2-3
CDR3aa: CASRDNLSTDTQYF
CDR3nt: TGTGCCAGCAGGGACAACCTTAGCACAGATACGCAGTATTTT

d_gene: -
abundance: -
v_gene: TRBV30
j_gene: TRBJ1-6
CDR3aa: CAWTGKSYSPLHF
CDR3nt: TGTGCCTGGACGGGCAAGAGCTATTCACCCCTCCACTTT

d_gene: -
abundance: -
v_gene: TRBV2
j_gene: TRBJ1-5
CDR3aa: CASSGILGGLSQPQHF
CDR3nt: TGTGCCAGCAGCGGCATCTTAGGAGGGTTAAGTCAGCCCCAGCATTTT

d_gene: -
abundance: few
v_gene: TRBV29-1
j_gene: TRBJ2-7
CDR3aa: CSLGGGVTIYEQYF
CDR3nt: TGCAGCCTAGGGGGCGGGGTCACCATCTACGAGCAGTACTTC

d_gene: -
abundance: -
v_gene: TRBV5-6
j_gene: TRBJ2-7
CDR3aa: CASSLMGQLSSYEQYF
CDR3nt: TGTGCCAGCAGCCTAATGGGACAACTGAGCTCCTACGAGCAGTACTTC

d_gene: -
abundance: -
v_gene: TRBV20-1
j_gene: TRBJ1-3
CDR3aa: CSASEAVRTGNTIYF
CDR3nt: TGCAGTGCTAGTGAAGCAGTAAGAACTGGAAACACCATATATTTT

d_gene: -
abundance: -
v_gene: TRBV11-2
j_gene: TRBJ2-1
CDR3aa: CASSSSAGPWSSYNEQFF
CDR3nt: TGTGCCAGCAGCTCCTCGGCCGGGCCCTGGAGCTCCTACAATGAGCAGTTCTTC

d_gene: TRBD1
abundance: -
v_gene: TRBV5-6
j_gene: TRBJ1-2
CDR3aa: CASRFAGTANYGYTF
CDR3nt: TGTGCCAGCAGATTCGCCGGGACAGCTAACTATGGCTACACCTTC

d_gene: -
abundance: -
v_gene: TRBV10-2
j_gene: TRBJ1-1
CDR3aa: CASSPGLNTEAFF
CDR3nt: TGCGCCAGCAGTCCAGGATTGAACACTGAAGCTTTCTTT

d_gene: -
abundance: -
v_gene: TRBV6-2/TRBV6-3
j_gene: TRBJ1-2
CDR3aa: CASSYSKAGLISSGYTF
CDR3nt: TGTGCCAGCAGTTACTCGAAGGCGGGGCTCATATCCAGCGGCTACACCTTC

d_gene: -
abundance: -
v_gene: TRBV3-1/TRBV3-2
j_gene: TRBJ1-2
CDR3aa: CASSQEDRAYGYTF
CDR3nt: TGTGCCAGCAGCCAAGAAGACAGAGCCTATGGCTACACCTTC

d_gene: -
abundance: -
v_gene: TRBV24-1
j_gene: TRBJ2-1
CDR3aa: CATSWGGLNEQFF
CDR3nt: TGTGCCACCTCCTGGGGGGGCCTGAATGAGCAGTTCTTC

d_gene: TRBD2
abundance: -
v_gene: TRBV7-3
j_gene: TRBJ2-3
CDR3aa: CASSSQASGGRYTQYF
CDR3nt: TGTGCCAGCAGCTCCCAGGCGAGCGGGGGGCGTTATACGCAGTATTTT

d_gene: TRBD2
abundance: -
v_gene: TRBV11-1
j_gene: TRBJ2-1
CDR3aa: CASSPSGGSYNEQFF
CDR3nt: TGTGCCAGCAGCCCTAGCGGGGGCTCCTACAATGAGCAGTTCTTC

d_gene: -
abundance: -
v_gene: TRBV27
j_gene: TRBJ2-2
CDR3aa: CASSLNRAVKTGELFF
CDR3nt: TGTGCCAGCAGTTTGAATAGGGCAGTTAAAACCGGGGAGCTGTTTTTT

d_gene: -
abundance: -
v_gene: TRBV4-1
j_gene: TRBJ1-5
CDR3aa: CASSQEGAGPTGQPQHF
CDR3nt: TGCGCCAGCAGCCAAGAGGGAGCGGGGCCGACAGGTCAGCCCCAGCATTTT

d_gene: TRBD1
abundance: -
v_gene: TRBV25-1
j_gene: TRBJ2-1
CDR3aa: CASSRGGQGARNEQFF
CDR3nt: TGTGCCAGCAGTAGGGGTGGACAGGGGGCGCGAAATGAGCAGTTCTTC

d_gene: -
abundance: -
v_gene: TRBV6-5
j_gene: TRBJ1-1
CDR3aa: CASSYGQRNTEAFF
CDR3nt: TGTGCCAGCAGTTACGGCCAGCGGAACACTGAAGCTTTCTTT

d_gene: TRBD2
abundance: -
v_gene: TRBV6-2/TRBV6-3
j_gene: TRBJ2-5
CDR3aa: CASSRLAGGETQYF
CDR3nt: TGTGCCAGCAGTAGACTAGCGGGGGGAGAGACCCAGTACTTC

d_gene: -
abundance: -
v_gene: TRBV6-5
j_gene: TRBJ1-1
CDR3aa: CASSSGGLEAFF
CDR3nt: TGTGCCAGCAGCTCAGGAGGGCTTGAAGCTTTCTTT

d_gene: -
abundance: once
v_gene: TRBV7-2
j_gene: TRBJ1-1
CDR3aa: CASSFEGSTEAFF
CDR3nt: TGTGCCAGCAGCTTCGAGGGGTCCACTGAAGCTTTCTTT

d_gene: TRBD1
abundance: -
v_gene: TRBV7-2
j_gene: TRBJ1-1
CDR3aa: CASSLGATGGNTEAFF
CDR3nt: TGTGCCAGCAGCTTAGGGGCGACAGGGGGGAACACTGAAGCTTTCTTT

d_gene: -
abundance: -
v_gene: TRBV29-1
j_gene: TRBJ2-2
CDR3aa: CSVLILAGELFF
CDR3nt: TGCAGCGTTCTGATATTAGCCGGGGAGCTGTTTTTT

d_gene: -
abundance: few
v_gene: TRBV11-1
j_gene: TRBJ1-3
CDR3aa: CASSLFRNPEANTIYF
CDR3nt: TGTGCCAGCAGCTTATTCAGGAACCCGGAGGCGAACACCATATATTTT

d_gene: -
abundance: -
v_gene: TRBV12-1
j_gene: TRBJ1-1
CDR3aa: CASSFGQGGNTEAFF
CDR3nt: TGTGCCAGCAGCTTTGGCCAGGGGGGGAACACTGAAGCTTTCTTT

d_gene: -
abundance: -
v_gene: TRBV14
j_gene: TRBJ2-7
CDR3aa: CASSRDNSYEQYF
CDR3nt: TGTGCCAGCAGTCGGGACAACTCCTACGAGCAGTACTTC

d_gene: -
abundance: -
v_gene: TRBV6-4
j_gene: TRBJ2-3
CDR3aa: CASSNTDTDTQYF
CDR3nt: TGTGCCAGCAGCAACACGGACACAGATACGCAGTATTTT

d_gene: -
abundance: -
v_gene: TRBV29-1
j_gene: TRBJ1-1
CDR3aa: CSVRGRRVNTEAFF
CDR3nt: TGCAGCGTGCGAGGGCGGCGGGTGAACACTGAAGCTTTCTTT

d_gene: -
abundance: -
v_gene: TRBV5-4
j_gene: TRBJ2-6
CDR3aa: CASSSGTLPLSGANVLTF
CDR3nt: TGTGCCAGCAGCTCCGGGACTCTTCCCCTCTCTGGGGCCAACGTCCTGACTTTC

d_gene: TRBD2
abundance: -
v_gene: TRBV11-3
j_gene: TRBJ2-7
CDR3aa: CASSKTSGGAWYEQYF
CDR3nt: TGTGCCAGCAGCAAGACTAGCGGGGGGGCTTGGTACGAGCAGTACTTC

d_gene: -
abundance: -
v_gene: TRBV19
j_gene: TRBJ1-5
CDR3aa: CASSLLFRDIGQPQHF
CDR3nt: TGTGCCAGTAGCCTTCTTTTCCGGGACATCGGACAGCCCCAGCATTTT

d_gene: TRBD2
abundance: -
v_gene: TRBV9
j_gene: TRBJ2-2
CDR3aa: CASSVGSGGLTGELFF
CDR3nt: TGTGCCAGCAGCGTAGGGAGCGGGGGCCTCACCGGGGAGCTGTTTTTT

d_gene: -
abundance: few
v_gene: TRBV2
j_gene: TRBJ2-1
CDR3aa: CASVRTQSYNEQFF
CDR3nt: TGTGCCAGCGTCCGGACCCAGTCCTACAATGAGCAGTTCTTC

d_gene: TRBD1
abundance: few
v_gene: TRBV19
j_gene: TRBJ2-7
CDR3aa: CASSNSGTGTYEQYF
CDR3nt: TGTGCCAGTAGTAACTCCGGGACAGGGACCTACGAGCAGTACTTC

d_gene: TRBD1
abundance: -
v_gene: TRBV2
j_gene: TRBJ1-2
CDR3aa: CASGTGGAGTF
CDR3nt: TGTGCCAGCGGGACAGGGGGCGCGGGCACCTTC

d_gene: TRBD1
abundance: -
v_gene: TRBV10-3
j_gene: TRBJ2-1
CDR3aa: CAITSDRGGNEQFF
CDR3nt: TGTGCCATCACCTCGGACAGGGGGGGGAATGAGCAGTTCTTC

d_gene: -
abundance: few
v_gene: TRBV28
j_gene: TRBJ1-1
CDR3aa: CASSPGAGFHQAFF
CDR3nt: TGTGCCAGCAGCCCTGGAGCAGGGTTTCATCAAGCTTTCTTT

d_gene: TRBD1
abundance: -
v_gene: TRBV23-1
j_gene: TRBJ1-6
CDR3aa: CASSQPDRRKGSPLHF
CDR3nt: TGCGCCAGCAGTCAGCCGGACAGGAGGAAGGGGTCACCCCTCCACTTT

d_gene: -
abundance: once
v_gene: TRBV9
j_gene: TRBJ2-6
CDR3aa: CASSVALSGANVLTF
CDR3nt: TGTGCCAGCAGCGTAGCGCTCTCTGGGGCCAACGTCCTGACTTTC

d_gene: TRBD2
abundance: -
v_gene: TRBV2
j_gene: TRBJ2-2
CDR3aa: CASSTSGTSNTGELFF
CDR3nt: TGTGCCAGCAGTACTAGCGGCACTTCGAACACCGGGGAGCTGTTTTTT

d_gene: -
abundance: -
v_gene: TRBV3-1/TRBV3-2
j_gene: TRBJ1-1
CDR3aa: CASSQEQQNTEAFF
CDR3nt: TGTGCCAGCAGCCAAGAACAGCAGAACACTGAAGCTTTCTTT

d_gene: -
abundance: -
v_gene: TRBV9
j_gene: TRBJ2-2
CDR3aa: CASSVESMNTGELFF
CDR3nt: TGTGCCAGCAGCGTAGAAAGTATGAACACCGGGGAGCTGTTTTTT

d_gene: -
abundance: -
v_gene: TRBV5-4
j_gene: TRBJ1-4
CDR3aa: CASSLDGGAGAKLFF
CDR3nt: TGTGCCAGCAGCTTGGACGGGGGCGCGGGTGCAAAACTGTTTTTT

d_gene: TRBD1
abundance: -
v_gene: TRBV6-2/TRBV6-3
j_gene: TRBJ2-7
CDR3aa: CASTPGQSYEQYF
CDR3nt: TGTGCCAGCACCCCGGGACAGAGCTACGAGCAGTACTTC

d_gene: -
abundance: -
v_gene: TRBV9
j_gene: TRBJ2-7
CDR3aa: CASSGGLSSYEQYF
CDR3nt: TGTGCCAGCAGCGGGGGACTTAGCTCCTACGAGCAGTACTTC

d_gene: -
abundance: once
v_gene: TRBV30
j_gene: TRBJ1-2
CDR3aa: CAWSVDHSTGYTF
CDR3nt: TGTGCCTGGAGTGTCGACCACAGCACAGGCTACACCTTC

d_gene: -
abundance: -
v_gene: TRBV7-9
j_gene: TRBJ1-2
CDR3aa: CASSLDGAENGYTF
CDR3nt: TGTGCCAGCAGCTTGGACGGTGCTGAGAATGGCTACACCTTC